This TCR beta chain derives from a study of blood T cell repertoires in COVID-19. Across the study: PBMCs, B-cell-depleted T cells, or T cells provided the cDNA or gDNA that made up the material.

Germline V CDR1 and CDR2: MGHDK, SYGVNS. Germline trimming cut 7 bases from V and 7 bases from J; bases unmatched to any gene: 7. There are 15 residues in the CDR3. In the original analysis: Quantification of nucleated cells was approximated via reference gene primer amplification. Repertoires were generated with immunoSEQ multiplex PCR, while TCRdb's copy carries only in-frame clones and drops some. V and J calls and clone size come straight from that table; D and trimming were deduced from the DNA. This table has 57,000 or so clones, 88% appearing once. Sequencing was carried out using peripheral blood. The J gene is TRBJ1-4, the V gene TRBV25-1; the match to TRBD1 covers 12 bases. This receptor was obtained from a woman between 50 and 59 years old with active or convalescent COVID-19. DNA for the CDR3: TGTGCCAGCACTTCCGGGACAGGGGGCGGTGAAAAACTGTTTTTT. This translates into CASTSGTGGGEKLFF.